This T cell receptor beta chain appears in the sequencing data of a study of T cell responses to AZD1222 COVID-19 vaccine. The CDR3 length is 15 residues. The ends were cut back, 0 bases at V and 0 bases at J, with 6 bases in the middle. From germline, CDR1 is MGHRA and CDR2 YSYEKL. Using immunoSEQ multiplex PCR, the repertoire was profiled, and TCRdb retains in-frame clones only, with some absent. The sample consists of 50,000 to 70,000 clones, approximately 85% of them appearing once. This receptor was taken from an adult in good health. The gene calls are TRBV4-1 and TRBJ2-1; D not certain. The sequencing used peripheral blood, collected on day 0 of MenACWY control vaccination. The CDR3 coding sequence is TGCGCCAGCAGCCAAGACGGCAACTCCTACAATGAGCAGTTCTTC. Residues: CASSQDGNSYNEQFF.